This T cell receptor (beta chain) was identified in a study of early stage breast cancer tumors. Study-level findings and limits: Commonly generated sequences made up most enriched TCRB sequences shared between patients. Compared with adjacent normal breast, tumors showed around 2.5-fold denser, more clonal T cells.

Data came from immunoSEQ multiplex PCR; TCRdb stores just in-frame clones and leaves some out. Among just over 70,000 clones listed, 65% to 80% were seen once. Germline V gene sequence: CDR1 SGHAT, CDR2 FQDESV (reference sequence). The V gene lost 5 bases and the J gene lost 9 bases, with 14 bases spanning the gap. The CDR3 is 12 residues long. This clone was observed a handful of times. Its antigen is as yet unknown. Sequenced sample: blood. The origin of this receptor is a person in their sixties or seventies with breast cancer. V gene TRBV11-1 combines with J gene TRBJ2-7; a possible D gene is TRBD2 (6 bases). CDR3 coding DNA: TGTGCCAGCAGCCACCCGGGAGCGGGGCAGTACTTC. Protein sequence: CASSHPGAGQYF.